The source of this T cell receptor (beta chain) is a study of T-cell memory formation after mild COVID-19. V shed 4 bases and J 4 bases; nucleotides not matched to a gene: 8. CDR1 MGHRA and CDR2 YSYEKL come from the germline V gene. The CDR3 length is 15 residues. Only a few counts were recorded for this clonotype. TCRdb reanalysed the 5' RACE reads using MiXCR and keeps one entry per CDR3 protein. The repertoire has tens of thousands of distinct CDR3 sequences, 10% to 15% of them found once; the top ten carry around two fifths. Material for sequencing was PBMCs or a T cell subset sorted from them (not recorded which). The sequence derives from a man between 18 and 35 years old who had mild COVID-19 (a few samples of this study predate the infection). Cell type and time point are not known. This rearrangement joins TRBV4-1 to TRBJ2-3; 7 positions match TRBD1. The CDR3 nucleotides read TGCGCCAGCAGCCGGGACAGACCCTCGCCAGATACGCAGTATTTT. Amino acid sequence: CASSRDRPSPDTQYF.